The clone carrying this T cell receptor beta chain was found many times. As yet, its antigen is unknown. The data derive from a study of regulatory T cells in long-lasting Graves disease. Whole-study results and caveats: Whereas 966 public clonotypes were shared by new patients, persistent patients shared more, at around 2,700. Repertoires from persistent disease leaned toward TRBV28, TRBJ1-2 and TRBJ2-5.

The sample's time point: newly diagnosed GD, antithyroid drugs for less than 3 months. RNA from PBMCs was the source of the TCR library. J lost 7 bases, V lost 6 bases, and 11 bases had no gene match. Germline values: CDR1 ENHRY, CDR2 SYGVKD. This CDR3 comprises 15 residues. In building TCR beta libraries, iRepertoire HTBI primers were used together with Arm-PCR of CDR3 regions. TCRdb re-derived calls from the multiplex PCR reads in MiXCR, one entry per CDR3 protein. The sample gives fewer than 650,000 distinct CDR3 sequences, about 15% of which show up once; more than 10% is in the top ten. These data are also associated with another study on T cells in Graves' hyperthyroidism and ophthalmopathy.

The TCR comes from a man between 18 and 29 years old with Graves disease. The sequenced sample was peripheral blood mononuclear cells (PBMCs), obtained at new diagnosis, from a patient treated with antithyroid drugs. The genes are TRBV10-3 and TRBJ2-1; 8 nucleotides align to TRBD2. CDR3 nucleotides: TGTGCCATCAGCCTTCAAGCGGGAGTCGGTAATGAGCAGTTCTTC. This gives the protein CAISLQAGVGNEQFF.